The present entry profiles one TCR beta chain with its context. Its antigen remains unknown. The ends lost 2 bases at V and 10 bases at J; junction bases unmatched: 6. Per the germline V gene, CDR1 is LGHDT and CDR2 is YNNKEL (reference sequence). The CDR3 covers 13 residues. Libraries were prepared by immunoSEQ multiplex PCR; TCRdb keeps only in-frame clonotypes and omits some of them. Here the sample spans about 480,000 clones, around nine tenths being singletons. Treatment specified: 15 to 20 received Ad26.COV2.S at low or high dose, single or two shots; roughly five received placebo; per-sample allocation not given. The samples were gathered on day 63 after the first injection of vaccine or placebo. These data originate in a study of Ad26.COV2.S vaccination and SARS-CoV-2 variants. Study at large: Ad26.COV2.S given intramuscularly, once or twice 56 days apart.

Study-wide findings and caveats: Substantial post-vaccination breadth of spike-specific CD8+ and CD4+ T cell responses was reported.

The starting material was peripheral blood, obtained in a trial of Ad26.COV2.S vaccine versus placebo. The TCR originated in a person aged 18-65 years who received the Ad26.COV2.S COVID-19 vaccine or a placebo. This chain connects TRBV3-1 (or the pseudogene TRBV3-2) to TRBJ2-5; 8 positions match TRBD1. The CDR3 here is CASSQKTDRDQYF. The CDR3 DNA reads as TGTGCCAGCAGCCAAAAGACGGACAGGGACCAGTACTTC.